The table lists the clone carrying this TCR beta chain with a few counts. Its antigen is currently unknown. The sample originates from a study of response to subunit inactivated influenza vaccine. TCRdb reprocessed the RT-PCR reads via MiXCR and lists one record per CDR3 protein. The sample shows hundreds of thousands of distinct CDR3 sequences, 14% of them seen only once. General study results and limits: A suggestion made by the authors is that each seasonal influenza vaccination recruits few new T cells.

The starting material was PBMCs from blood, obtained around two weeks before vaccination. The clonotype was recovered from a man between 45 and 60 years old who received an inactivated influenza vaccine.

The DNA for the CDR3 is TGTGCCAGCAGTCCCAGCGGGGGCGGCTCAGATACGCAGTATTTT. Translated: CASSPSGGGSDTQYF. V and J are TRBV12-3 or TRBV12-4 and TRBJ2-3; 8 bases agree with TRBD2. V dropped 5 bases and J dropped 4; count of bases not matched to a gene: 8. The CDR3 runs 15 residues.